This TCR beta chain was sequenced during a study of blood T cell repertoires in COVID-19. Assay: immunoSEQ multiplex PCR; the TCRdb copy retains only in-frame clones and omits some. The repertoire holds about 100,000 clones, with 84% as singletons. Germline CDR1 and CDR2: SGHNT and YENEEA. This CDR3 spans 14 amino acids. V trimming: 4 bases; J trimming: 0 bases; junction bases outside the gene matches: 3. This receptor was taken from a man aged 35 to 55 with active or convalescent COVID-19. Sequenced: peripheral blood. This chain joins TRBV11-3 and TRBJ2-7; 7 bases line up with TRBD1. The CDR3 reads CASSSWTGSYEQYF. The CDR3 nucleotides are TGTGCCAGCAGCTCCTGGACAGGCTCCTACGAGCAGTACTTC. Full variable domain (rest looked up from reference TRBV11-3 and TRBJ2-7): EAGVVQSPRYKIIEKKQPVAFWCNPISGHNTLYWYLQNLGQGPELLIRYENEEAVDDSQLPKDRFSAERLKGVDSTLKIQPAELGDSAVYLCASSSWTGSYEQYFGPGTRLTVT.